These T cell receptor beta chains were read from a single sample in a study of blood T cell repertoires in COVID-19. The data were produced by immunoSEQ multiplex PCR, yet TCRdb's version contains in-frame clones alone and is incomplete. This sample carries around 140,000 clones, about 80% of them seen once, and the ten largest clones take over 2.5%. Material: PBMCs or T cells enriched from blood (not recorded which). The receptors stem from a woman between 50 and 59 years old who had recovered from COVID-19. Both conserved end residues are part of each CDR3. Each record gives: D gene, V gene, J gene, clone size, CDR3 protein, CDR3 DNA. A D gene is named only where the DNA matches it firmly. For some rows the clone size is stated as once, few or many, or as a class when expanded; others skip it.

.	TRBV2	TRBJ1-6	few	CASSAATSYNSPLHF	TGTGCCAGCAGCGCAGCGACCTCCTATAATTCACCCCTCCACTTT
TRBD2	TRBV11-2	TRBJ2-5	.	CASSLGGRGGHQETQYF	TGTGCCAGCAGCTTAGGGGGGAGGGGAGGGCACCAAGAGACCCAGTACTTC
.	TRBV5-5	TRBJ1-3	.	CASEAAGNTIYF	TGTGCCAGCGAGGCAGCTGGAAACACCATATATTTT
.	TRBV28	TRBJ2-7	.	CASSLTAGAYEQYF	TGTGCCAGCAGTTTAACCGCCGGGGCCTACGAGCAGTACTTC
.	TRBV19	TRBJ1-2	.	CASSIVSNYGYTF	TGTGCCAGTAGTATTGTCTCTAACTATGGCTACACCTTC
.	TRBV9	TRBJ1-5	once	CASSVGQGMSNQPQHF	TGTGCCAGCAGCGTAGGGCAGGGGATGAGCAATCAGCCCCAGCATTTT
TRBD1	TRBV9	TRBJ1-5	.	CASSAGQANQPQHF	TGTGCCAGCAGCGCCGGACAGGCTAATCAGCCCCAGCATTTT
TRBD2	TRBV7-8	TRBJ2-1	.	CASSSRITSGVHNEQFF	TGTGCCAGCAGCTCCCGGATCACTAGCGGGGTTCACAATGAGCAGTTCTTC
TRBD2	TRBV3-1/TRBV3-2	TRBJ2-1	.	CASSQASGTSGNNEQFF	TGTGCCAGCAGCCAGGCTTCCGGGACTAGCGGAAACAATGAGCAGTTCTTC
.	TRBV19	TRBJ2-3	.	CASSTSGDTQYF	TGTGCCAGTAGTACGTCGGGGGATACGCAGTATTTT
.	TRBV12-3/TRBV12-4	TRBJ2-5	.	CASSIQGGTQYF	TGTGCCAGCAGCATTCAGGGGGGGACCCAGTACTTC
TRBD1	TRBV19	TRBJ2-1	.	CASSTPGQGGNEQFF	TGTGCCAGTAGTACTCCGGGACAGGGTGGGAATGAGCAGTTCTTC
.	TRBV4-2	TRBJ1-1	.	CASSQEVLMNTEAFF	TGTGCCAGCAGCCAAGAGGTACTTATGAACACTGAAGCTTTCTTT
TRBD2	TRBV28	TRBJ2-1	.	CASRRGLAGDRANEQFF	TGTGCCAGCAGACGTGGACTAGCGGGAGACAGGGCCAATGAGCAGTTCTTC
TRBD1	TRBV3-1/TRBV3-2	TRBJ1-6	.	CASSHQRGDRGNSPLHF	TGTGCCAGCAGCCACCAAAGGGGGGACAGGGGGAATTCACCCCTCCACTTT
TRBD1	TRBV27	TRBJ2-1	few	CASSKRGRDTGEQFF	TGTGCCAGCAGTAAAAGGGGGCGAGATACGGGTGAGCAGTTCTTC
.	TRBV19	TRBJ2-2	.	CASSAAGGLSTGELFF	TGTGCCAGTAGTGCCGCAGGGGGACTTTCTACCGGGGAGCTGTTTTTT
TRBD2	TRBV28	TRBJ2-1	.	CASSLFPPEREFSYNEQFF	TGTGCCAGCAGTTTATTCCCACCTGAGCGGGAGTTTTCCTACAATGAGCAGTTCTTC
.	TRBV7-6	TRBJ1-2	.	CASSLVNSNGYTF	TGTGCCAGCAGCTTAGTGAACAGCAATGGCTACACCTTC
TRBD1	TRBV5-1	TRBJ1-2	.	CASSFPRGGGVGGYTF	TGCGCCAGCAGCTTTCCACGTGGAGGGGGCGTTGGTGGCTACACCTTC
.	TRBV7-8	TRBJ1-2	.	CASSLDSDRDYGYTF	TGTGCCAGCAGCTTAGATTCGGACAGAGACTATGGCTACACCTTC
TRBD1	TRBV19	TRBJ1-5	.	CASRTTGGSNQPQHF	TGTGCCAGTAGGACCACAGGGGGCTCGAATCAGCCCCAGCATTTT